The 19 T cell receptor beta chains below all came from one sample that was sequenced in a study of T cells in Graves' hyperthyroidism and ophthalmopathy. RNA transcripts served as the template for amplifying TCR beta CDR3 regions. When the TCR CDR3 underwent first-round RT-PCR, the HTBI primer set was used. In TCRdb, the multiplex PCR reads were re-called with MiXCR into one record per CDR3 protein. The table includes about 840,000 distinct CDR3 sequences, about two fifths detected once. Sequences were obtained from blood. The source is a young man with Graves' hyperthyroidism.

The table lists this clonotype with a few counts. The J gene is TRBJ2-5, the V gene TRBV29-1, with a possible D match to TRBD2 (6 bases). The end of the DNA aligns better with TRBJ2-1, so the J call may be wrong. The CDR3 covers 11 residues. Per the germline V gene, CDR1 is SQVTM and CDR2 is ANQGSEA. CDR3 sequence: CSVPEGNEQFF. The CDR3 DNA sequence: TGCAGCGTCCCGGAGGGCAATGAGCAGTTCTTC.

The table lists this clonotype with many counts. The genes are TRBV7-9 and TRBJ2-5, with TRBD2 identical over 10 bases. The germline V gene encodes CDR1 SEHNR and CDR2 FQNEAQ (reference sequence). Losses at the gene ends were 1 base for V and 7 bases for J; bases not matched to a gene: 6. CDR3 length equals 15 residues. The CDR3 sequence: CASSLGEASGGTQYF. The DNA for the CDR3 is TGTGCCAGCAGCTTAGGAGAGGCTAGCGGGGGGACCCAGTACTTC. Full variable domain (remainder filled in from reference TRBV7-9 and TRBJ2-5): DTGVSQNPRHKITKRGQNVTFRCDPISEHNRLYWYRQTLGQGPEFLTYFQNEAQLEKSRLLSDRFSAERPKGSFSTLEIQRTEQGDSAMYLCASSLGEASGGTQYFGPGTRLLVL.

This clonotype was recorded at least ten times. V is TRBV11-2 and J is TRBJ2-7; tentatively, D is TRBD2 (6 bases). Trimming shortened V by 3 bases and J by 0 bases, and 9 bases separated the two germline ends. This CDR3 has 14 residues. Germline assignment: CDR1 SGHAT and CDR2 FQNNGV. The CDR3 nucleotides are TGTGCCAGCAGCTTGCGGGACGGCTCCTACGAGCAGTACTTC. Translated, it gives CASSLRDGSYEQYF.

This clonotype was seen ten or more times. The rearrangement joins TRBV14 to TRBJ2-6, with D possibly matching TRBD1 (5 bases). CDR1 and CDR2 (germline): SGHDN, FVKESK. The CDR3 is made up of 17 amino acids. V dropped 2 bases and J dropped 2 bases, with 13 bases sitting between them. The CDR3 DNA reads as TGTGCCAGCAGCCAATGGGCAGGGCTCACTGGGGCCAACGTCCTGACTTTC. It yields the protein CASSQWAGLTGANVLTF. The entire variable domain, with the rest obtained from reference TRBV14 and TRBJ2-6, is as follows: EAGVTQFPSHSVIEKGQTVTLRCDPISGHDNLYWYRRVMGKEIKFLLHFVKESKQDESGMPNNRFLAERTGGTYSTLKVQPAELEDSGVYFCASSQWAGLTGANVLTFGAGSRLTVL.

This clonotype appeared many times. This chain joins TRBV10-3 and TRBJ2-5, with 9 bases matching TRBD1. Germline-derived CDR1 and CDR2 are ENHRY and SYGVKD. V shed 10 bases and J 3 bases; nucleotides not matched to a gene: 6. The length of the CDR3 is 13 residues. CDR3 protein: CATLRDREETQYF. The CDR3 DNA follows: TGTGCCACCCTCCGGGACAGGGAAGAGACCCAGTACTTC.

This clonotype was counted a few times. The chain is built from TRBV6-5 and TRBJ1-3; D uncertain. The V end was cut by 4 bases, the J end by 3 bases, with 13 bases between. This CDR3 region has 15 residues. The germline gives CDR1 MNHEY, CDR2 SVGAGI. The CDR3 spells CASSSLISGGNTIYF. The CDR3, as DNA: TGTGCCAGCAGTTCACTTATCTCCGGTGGAAACACCATATATTTT.

The chain recombines TRBV11-3 with TRBJ2-7; maybe TRBD2 (6 bases). This CDR3 is 15 amino acids long. Trimming removed 6 bases at V and 2 bases at J, with 17 bases between. Germline lookup yields CDR1 SGHNT and CDR2 YENEEA. CDR3 in amino acids: CASSPHGRGAYEQYF. DNA of the CDR3: TGTGCCAGCAGTCCCCATGGGCGCGGGGCCTACGAGCAGTACTTC.

The chain links TRBV9 to TRBJ1-4, with TRBD1 as a possible D gene (5 bases). Germline values: CDR1 SGDLS, CDR2 YYNGEE. The CDR3 consists of 17 residues. V was trimmed by 0 bases and J by 3 bases, leaving 15 bases between them. CDR3 coding DNA: TGTGCCAGCAGCGTAGGGTCCGGGGCTGTGGCTAATGAAAAACTGTTTTTT. Translated, it gives CASSVGSGAVANEKLFF.

The chain carries TRBV4-2 and TRBJ1-1; D is possibly TRBD1 (5 bases). V dropped 4 bases and J dropped 6 bases, with 12 bases sitting between them. This CDR3 comprises 13 residues. Germline V gives CDR1 LGHNA, CDR2 YNFKEQ. The CDR3 DNA follows: TGTGCCAGCAGCCCTGGAAGGGACGCTGAAGCTTTCTTT. Its translation: CASSPGRDAEAFF.

This chain connects TRBV7-9 to TRBJ1-1; 7 bases fit TRBD1. This CDR3 contains 14 residues. In germline, CDR1 is SEHNR, CDR2 FQNEAQ (reference sequence). With 7 bases clipped from V and 3 bases from J, the junction kept 8 bases outside the gene matches. The CDR3 DNA sequence: TGTGCCAGCACCCCAGGGGGAACGGACACTGAAGCTTTCTTT. Translation gives CASTPGGTDTEAFF.

This clonotype occurred many times. The V and J genes are TRBV20-1 and TRBJ1-4, with D perhaps matching TRBD1 (5 bases). V shed 8 bases and J shed 4 bases, with 11 bases lying between them. The CDR3 has 12 amino acids. The germline CDR1 and CDR2 sequences are DFQATT and SNEGSKA (reference sequence). DNA of the CDR3: TGCAGTTTTGTGGGGGGTAATGAAAAACTGTTTTTT. Translating it yields CSFVGGNEKLFF.

This clonotype was recorded many times. The rearrangement uses TRBV7-6 and TRBJ1-3, with no clear D. V lost 8 bases to trimming and J lost 0 bases, with 11 bases between them. The germline V gene has CDR1 SGHVS and CDR2 FNYEAQ. CDR3 size: 14 residues. The CDR3 loop is CASGGLNSGNTIYF. The CDR3 region has the DNA TGTGCCAGCGGAGGACTGAACTCTGGAAACACCATATATTTT.

This clonotype was detected only a few times. This chain uses TRBV19 with TRBJ2-2; 10 bases fit TRBD2. There are 16 residues in the CDR3. The germline gives CDR1 LNHDA, CDR2 SQIVND (reference sequence). V trimming: 6 bases; J trimming: 6 bases; junction bases outside the gene matches: 10. The CDR3 loop reads CASSPWLAGAAGELFF. The CDR3, as DNA: TGTGCCAGTAGCCCGTGGCTAGCGGGAGCCGCCGGGGAGCTGTTTTTT.

The chain has TRBV7-2 and TRBJ1-2; D not certain. The V and J ends lost 8 bases and 4 bases respectively, with 32 bases between them. Germline V CDR1 and CDR2: SGHTA, FQGNSA. CDR3 length: 19 residues. CDR3 region: CASSPPRVDGYYLSYGYTF. The CDR3 region has the DNA TGTGCCAGCTCACCACCGAGGGTGGACGGATACTACCTATCCTATGGCTACACCTTC.

The chain couples TRBV6-4 to TRBJ2-5; a weak D match, TRBD2 (6 bases). The germline V and J ends were trimmed by 3 bases and 5 bases, with 13 bases remaining between them. CDR1 is MRHNA, CDR2 SNTAGT, per germline. The CDR3 loop spans 14 amino acids. CDR3 amino acids: CASSDSGVGETQYF. Here the CDR3 DNA reads TGTGCCAGCAGTGATTCGGGGGTAGGGGAGACCCAGTACTTC.

V gene TRBV5-1 combines with J gene TRBJ1-1, with 8 nucleotides matching TRBD1. From germline, CDR1 is SGHRS and CDR2 YFSETQ. Germline trimming cut 0 bases from V and 9 bases from J; bases unmatched to any gene: 7. The CDR3 totals 14 residues. This CDR3 reads CASSLGTDRDKAFF. CDR3 coding DNA: TGCGCCAGCAGCTTGGGAACGGACAGGGATAAAGCTTTCTTT. Full variable domain (rest looked up from reference TRBV5-1 and TRBJ1-1): KAGVTQTPRYLIKTRGQQVTLSCSPISGHRSVSWYQQTPGQGLQFLFEYFSETQRNKGNFPGRFSGRQFSNSRSEMNVSTLELGDSALYLCASSLGTDRDKAFFGQGTRLTVV.

The rearrangement links TRBV7-2 to TRBJ2-5; the D gene could be TRBD1 or TRBD2 (5 bases each). The CDR3 covers 14 residues. Germline assignment: CDR1 SGHTA and CDR2 FQGNSA. Between the trimmed V and J ends, which lost 6 bases and 5 bases, there was a span of 16 bases. CDR3 sequence reads: CASRSHGGGETQYF. The CDR3 nucleotides read TGTGCCAGCAGAAGTCATGGGGGTGGGGAGACCCAGTACTTC.

This clonotype was counted only a few times. The chain employs TRBV6-4 and TRBJ2-2; possibly TRBD2 for D (6 bases). CDR1 and CDR2 (germline): MRHNA, SNTAGT. V lost 3 bases to trimming and J lost 3 bases, with 14 bases between them. This CDR3 is built from 16 residues. CDR3 in amino acids: CASSDVSGSHTGELFF. The CDR3 DNA is TGTGCCAGCAGTGATGTTAGCGGAAGCCACACCGGGGAGCTGTTTTTT.

This CDR3 reads CASSPRGRWETQYF. The CDR3 DNA sequence: TGTGCCAGCAGTCCGAGGGGGCGGTGGGAGACCCAGTACTTC. V usage is TRBV6-1 and J usage is TRBJ2-5, with TRBD1 matching 7 bases. CDR1 is MNHNS and CDR2 is SASEGT in the germline V gene. V shed 5 bases and J 5 bases; nucleotides not matched to a gene: 8. This CDR3 contains 14 residues.